The rows below give T cell receptor beta chains drawn from one sample of a study of blood T cell repertoires in COVID-19. The method was immunoSEQ multiplex PCR; TCRdb's version includes in-frame clones alone and lacks a portion of them. Of around 160,000 clones in the sample, about 81% were seen once. Sequenced sample: peripheral blood. The receptors shown here come from a woman of 80 years or more with acute or convalescent COVID-19. Each CDR3 is given with its conserved first and last residue.

CDR3aa	v_gene	j_gene
CASTQGGADTGELFF	TRBV28	TRBJ2-2
CASSIDQGVTYGYTF	TRBV19	TRBJ1-2
CASRLTGGYYGYTF	TRBV2	TRBJ1-2
CASGAKTDTQYF	TRBV6-6	TRBJ2-3
CASSPMALAGAYEQYF	TRBV9	TRBJ2-7
CASSLSAGQSYEQYF	TRBV7-3	TRBJ2-7
CASSEWGGSPGELFF	TRBV25-1	TRBJ2-2
CASSSGTGAGQPQHF	TRBV5-1	TRBJ1-5
CALDRGSVEQYF	TRBV30	TRBJ2-7
CASRNDREKLFF	TRBV6-5	TRBJ1-4
CASSFYPGLATAGELFF	TRBV7-6	TRBJ2-2
CAISESSSASYEQYF	TRBV10-3	TRBJ2-7
CASSGGYGLAGITDTQYF	TRBV7-2	TRBJ2-3
CACPGQSMKTQYF	TRBV30	TRBJ2-5
CASSFRVSSEAFF	TRBV3-1/TRBV3-2	TRBJ1-1
CASSQRTSGLNNEQFF	TRBV3-1/TRBV3-2	TRBJ2-1
CATSRGGDNTEAFF	TRBV15	TRBJ1-1
CASSEGTGRGYTF	TRBV6-1	TRBJ1-2
CASSLGTGGFYNEQFF	TRBV9	TRBJ2-1
CASSVAGAVITEAFF	TRBV9	TRBJ1-1
CASGTGMTGELFF	TRBV5-1	TRBJ2-2
CASSYSEVSKEQYF	TRBV6-2/TRBV6-3	TRBJ2-7
CASSLDTDTQYF	TRBV5-4	TRBJ2-3
CASSRGYDQLQETQYF	TRBV19	TRBJ2-5
CASSYPKLTNEKLFF	TRBV6-6	TRBJ1-4
CASSQTGGTYNEQFF	TRBV5-1	TRBJ2-1
CASSQETGTGVGYTF	TRBV3-1/TRBV3-2	TRBJ1-2
CATSMEGYGYTF	TRBV10-3	TRBJ1-2
CASSIGGNGYTF	TRBV19	TRBJ1-2
CACRPSTRGSHLNSPLHF	TRBV30	TRBJ1-6
CASGTGTYALFTLHF	TRBV28	TRBJ1-6
CASSRDPNQSPTANTEAFF	TRBV4-1	TRBJ1-1
CASSPKIAGGQHEQFF	TRBV4-2	TRBJ2-1
CASSREGQMNTGELFF	TRBV7-2	TRBJ2-2
CASSPGQVATYEQYF	TRBV18	TRBJ2-7
CASSSGQSTSSGNTIYF	TRBV5-1	TRBJ1-3
CASKAGGAGRNEQYF	TRBV27	TRBJ2-7
CASRGGIFADTQYF	TRBV28	TRBJ2-3
CASSLRGGLGRETQYF	TRBV5-1	TRBJ2-5
CASSQLGNGGPWNEQFF	TRBV14	TRBJ2-1
CASSPVLRGNTDTQYF	TRBV3-1/TRBV3-2	TRBJ2-3
CASSVFDRDSSGNTIYF	TRBV9	TRBJ1-3
CASSRGQGFADTQYF	TRBV5-1	TRBJ2-3
CASSPAGNEKLFF	TRBV7-8	TRBJ1-4
CASSLRDSTGVQFF	TRBV11-3	TRBJ2-1
CSASNHLPGQLGRGGPQHF	TRBV20-1	TRBJ1-5
CASSRRGNTEAFF	TRBV5-1	TRBJ1-1
CASSLRGEQFF	TRBV27	TRBJ2-1
CASRNLEGKLFF	TRBV6-6	TRBJ1-4
CASSVSWHSNEKLFF	TRBV9	TRBJ1-4
CASSYSLSQPQHF	TRBV6-5	TRBJ1-5
CASSLGTSAHNEQFF	TRBV7-3	TRBJ2-1
CASSLIGRGQAFF	TRBV28	TRBJ1-1
CAWSKLTDTQYF	TRBV30	TRBJ2-3
CASSQGRPGEGQPQHF	TRBV4-3	TRBJ1-5
CASSFSSGSQESQYF	TRBV28	TRBJ2-5
CASSQGAANEQFF	TRBV4-1	TRBJ2-1